This T cell receptor (beta chain) was sequenced in a study of hypomethylating agent response in myelodysplastic syndrome. The wider study: Donors were myelodysplastic syndrome patients: 2 female, under ten male. Of approximately 10 patients, 5 carried TET2, the most frequent mutation.

Trimming took off 1 base at V and 8 bases at J, with 21 bases between the two ends. CDR1 and CDR2 (germline): LNHDA, SQIVND (reference sequence). The CDR3 is 17 residues long. Two replicates of about 200 ng each gave 400 ng DNA per sample, survey resolution. The data were produced by immunoSEQ multiplex PCR, yet TCRdb's version contains in-frame clones alone and is incomplete. The sample lists some 9,600 clones; about 83% were seen once. The material sequenced was bone marrow, taken before or after starting hypomethylating agent treatment for myelodysplastic syndrome (not recorded which). The receptor's source is a human donor with myelodysplastic syndrome. The chain employs TRBV19 and TRBJ2-1; either TRBD1 or TRBD2 may fit D (6 bases each). The CDR3 nucleotides read TGTGCCAGTAGTATAGTAAAGTGGGGTAGGGGGGTAGATGAGCAGTTCTTC. Translating gives CASSIVKWGRGVDEQFF.